This is a list of T cell receptor beta chains from one sample in a study of OX40 agonist ivuxolimab in advanced cancers. The data were produced by immunoSEQ multiplex PCR, yet TCRdb's version contains in-frame clones alone and is incomplete. The table has 9,000 to 15,000 clones, around nine tenths seen once. This sample comprised CD4+ or CD8+ T cells sorted from blood, obtained in a trial of the OX40 agonist ivuxolimab. The source is an adult with an advanced solid tumor such as melanoma, head and neck, liver or kidney cancer. The CDR3 runs from the conserved cysteine through the conserved F or W.

V: TRBV11-1; CDR3: CASSPWGNTNGAFF
V: TRBV9; CDR3: CASSELAGGMGQETQYF
V: TRBV2; CDR3: CASSAGAGFF
V: TRBV29-1; CDR3: CSVAGGPSYEQYF
V: TRBV6-5; CDR3: CASSPTPKGTEAFF
V: TRBV7-9; CDR3: CASSLELRPTDTQYF
V: TRBV28; CDR3: CASSPRLAGDADTQYF
V: TRBV6-5; CDR3: CATREGFDEQFF
V: TRBV6-5; CDR3: CASSPGVTYEQYF
V: TRBV11-2; CDR3: CASSPSSGFEAFF
V: TRBV11-2; CDR3: CASSFREEAETQYF
V: TRBV19; CDR3: CASSMVFGHEAFF
V: TRBV27; CDR3: CASSLPGSYEQYF
V: TRBV7-8; CDR3: CASSLETGYNSPLHF
V: TRBV28; CDR3: CASSFFDASGNTIYF
V: TRBV6-1; CDR3: CASSEGLAVTYEQYF
V: TRBV19; CDR3: CASSISVSDAFF
V: TRBV5-1; CDR3: CASSSRTGDGEQYF
V: TRBV7-9; CDR3: CASSLEGTVYTF
V: TRBV7-8; CDR3: CASSLGPTGGEDTQYF
V: TRBV4-1; CDR3: CASSQHDRAEAGNTIYF
V: TRBV7-6; CDR3: CASSFGTSGPENF
V: TRBV18; CDR3: CASSPGRGEQYF
V: TRBV19; CDR3: CASSILPKGEQFF
V: TRBV2; CDR3: CASTLAGEREQYF
V: TRBV28; CDR3: CASSSPDTTRGLDEQFF
V: TRBV5-4; CDR3: CASSSGRTGVREQYF
V: TRBV5-1; CDR3: CASSLGSSQVYEQYF
V: TRBV28; CDR3: CASSWDPTLAGVEGTDTQYF
V: TRBV14; CDR3: CASSPGTHLGTDTQYF
V: TRBV9; CDR3: CASSITGGPETQYF
V: TRBV7-2; CDR3: CASSFGQPAETQYF
V: TRBV6-6; CDR3: CAGGRGVGISTDTQYF
V: TRBV4-3; CDR3: CASSQDESGSADTQYF
V: TRBV29-1; CDR3: CSVAMGPGELFF
V: TRBV2; CDR3: CATSPRLGYEQYF
V: TRBV2; CDR3: CASRTSGEQYF
V: TRBV28; CDR3: CASNLVEGTYGYTF
V: TRBV27; CDR3: CASSHGTGWIPGELFF
V: TRBV28; CDR3: CASSLSYGAGGNTIYF
V: TRBV5-1; CDR3: CASSLRQNTEAFF
V: TRBV28; CDR3: CASSHSYEQYF
V: TRBV4-1; CDR3: CASSQGLLYEQYF
V: TRBV14; CDR3: CASSQASYEQYF
V: TRBV28; CDR3: CASSLRTGGYSNQPQHF
V: TRBV19; CDR3: CASSSFPGHPTEAFF
V: TRBV5-1; CDR3: CASSEAGGNYEQYF
V: TRBV7-9; CDR3: CASSQTRDGAYEQYF
V: TRBV7-9; CDR3: CASSRLLASSTDTQYF
V: TRBV7-3; CDR3: CASSLGQVPPYNEQFF
V: TRBV30; CDR3: CAWGSGSGDGYTF
V: TRBV5-3; CDR3: CARIRGDSYEQYF
V: TRBV7-9; CDR3: CASSLALTETQYF
V: TRBV5-6; CDR3: CASSGGQGATEAFF
V: TRBV27; CDR3: CATSFSYEQFF